This TCR beta chain was profiled in a study of blood T cell repertoires in COVID-19. Overall study context: Acute and convalescent COVID-19 samples came from the United States, Italy and Spain. Sources were T cells, B-cell-depleted T cells, or PBMCs; the material itself was cDNA or gDNA.

From germline, CDR1 is LGHNA and CDR2 YSLEER. This CDR3 has 13 amino acids. The V end lost 1 base, the J end lost 3 bases, and 4 bases lay between the germline ends. This clone occurred a few times. Methods used by the authors: Nucleated cell counts were estimated from reference gene primer amplification. Method: immunoSEQ multiplex PCR; TCRdb's copy keeps in-frame clones and lacks some. Clone size and the V and J calls come from that table; the DNA yielded D and trimming. The repertoire holds just over 80,000 clones, with about four fifths as singletons. The chain is built from TRBV4-3 and TRBJ2-1; D uncertain. The sequence was obtained from a woman at least 80 years old with active or convalescent COVID-19. The sequenced sample was peripheral blood. The chain's CDR3 is CASSQVVYNEQFF. The CDR3 DNA reads TGCGCCAGCAGCCAAGTCGTCTACAATGAGCAGTTCTTC.